This T cell receptor (beta chain) was recovered during a study of tumor and adjacent non-tumor tissue in lung cancer. The template was RNA from unsorted bulk tissue. More than 3 cm separated this lung sample from the edge of the tumor. Study-level results: Normal lung showed higher cumulative top 100 clone frequency than tumor.

Three rounds of nested PCR, following a modified ARM-PCR protocol, produced the TCRbeta library. In TCRdb, the multiplex PCR reads were re-called with MiXCR into one record per CDR3 protein. The repertoire holds approximately 120,000 distinct CDR3 sequences, with 60% to 80% as singletons. Germline V gene lookup returns CDR1 SGHKS and CDR2 YYEKEE (reference sequence). The CDR3 consists of 16 residues. A remark on this clonotype: Its antigen is not known. A read error may be the cause here, since a much bigger clone is one base away.

The sequencing sample was made of distant non-tumor lung tissue. The sequence came from a man in his sixties with non-small cell lung cancer. This sequence joins TRBV5-5 and TRBJ2-5; D tentatively reads TRBD1 or TRBD2 (5 bases each). CDR3 region: CASSLRDGAYQDTQYF. The CDR3 DNA reads as TGTGCCAGCAGCTTGAGGGACGGGGCGTACCAAGATACCCAGTACTTC.